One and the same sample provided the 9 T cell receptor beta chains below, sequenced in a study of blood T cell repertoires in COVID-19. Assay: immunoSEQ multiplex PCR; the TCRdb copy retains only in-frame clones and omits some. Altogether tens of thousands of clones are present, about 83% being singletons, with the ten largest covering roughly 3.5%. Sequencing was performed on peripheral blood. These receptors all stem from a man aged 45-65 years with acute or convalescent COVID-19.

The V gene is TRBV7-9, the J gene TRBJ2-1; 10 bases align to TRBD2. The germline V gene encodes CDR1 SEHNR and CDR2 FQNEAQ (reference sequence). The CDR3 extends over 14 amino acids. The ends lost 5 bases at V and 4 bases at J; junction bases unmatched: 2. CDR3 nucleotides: TGTGCCAGCAGCGGACTAGCGGAGTACAATGAGCAGTTCTTC. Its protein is CASSGLAEYNEQFF.

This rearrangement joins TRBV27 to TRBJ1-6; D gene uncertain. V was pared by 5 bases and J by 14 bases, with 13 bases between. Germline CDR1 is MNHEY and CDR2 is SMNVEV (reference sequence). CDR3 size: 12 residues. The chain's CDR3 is CASSHREHTLHF. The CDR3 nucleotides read TGTGCCAGCAGTCACCGGGAGCACACCCTCCACTTT.

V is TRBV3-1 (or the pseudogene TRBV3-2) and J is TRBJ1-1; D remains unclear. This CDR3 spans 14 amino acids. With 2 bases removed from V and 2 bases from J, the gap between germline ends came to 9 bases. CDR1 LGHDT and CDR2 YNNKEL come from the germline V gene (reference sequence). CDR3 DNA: TGTGCCAGCAGCCAAAGCCTGAAAAACACTGAAGCTTTCTTT. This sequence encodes CASSQSLKNTEAFF.

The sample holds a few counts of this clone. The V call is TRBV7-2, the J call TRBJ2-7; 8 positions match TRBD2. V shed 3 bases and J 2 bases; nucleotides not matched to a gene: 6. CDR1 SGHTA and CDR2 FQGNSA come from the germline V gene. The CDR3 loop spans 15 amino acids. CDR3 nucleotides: TGTGCCAGCAGCTTCTTCCCGGGGGGGGCCTACGAGCAGTACTTC. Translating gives CASSFFPGGAYEQYF.

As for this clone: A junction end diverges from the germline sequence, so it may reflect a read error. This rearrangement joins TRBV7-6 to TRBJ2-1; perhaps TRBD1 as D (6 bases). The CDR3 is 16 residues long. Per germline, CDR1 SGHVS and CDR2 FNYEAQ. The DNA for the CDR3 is TGTGCCAGCAGCCTAGCTCAGGGGAGCTCCTACAATGAGCAGTTCTTC. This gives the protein CASSLAQGSSYNEQFF.

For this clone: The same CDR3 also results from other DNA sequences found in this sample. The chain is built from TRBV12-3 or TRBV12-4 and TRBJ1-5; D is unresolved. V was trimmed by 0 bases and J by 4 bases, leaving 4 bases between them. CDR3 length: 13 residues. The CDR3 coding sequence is TGTGCCAGCAGTTTAGCTGAGAATCAGCCCCAGCATTTT. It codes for CASSLAENQPQHF.

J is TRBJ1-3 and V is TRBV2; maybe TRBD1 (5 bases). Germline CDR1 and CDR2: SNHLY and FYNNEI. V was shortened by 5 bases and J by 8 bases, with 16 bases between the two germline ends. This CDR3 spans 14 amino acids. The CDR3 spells CASSTGRVLDTIYF. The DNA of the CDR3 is TGTGCCAGCAGTACTGGCAGGGTGTTGGACACCATATATTTT.

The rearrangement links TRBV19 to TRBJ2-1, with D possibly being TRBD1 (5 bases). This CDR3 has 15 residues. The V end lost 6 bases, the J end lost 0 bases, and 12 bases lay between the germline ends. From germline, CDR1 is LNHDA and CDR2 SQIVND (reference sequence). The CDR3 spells CASSLRASSYNEQFF. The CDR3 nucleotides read TGTGCCAGTAGCCTCAGGGCTAGCTCCTACAATGAGCAGTTCTTC.

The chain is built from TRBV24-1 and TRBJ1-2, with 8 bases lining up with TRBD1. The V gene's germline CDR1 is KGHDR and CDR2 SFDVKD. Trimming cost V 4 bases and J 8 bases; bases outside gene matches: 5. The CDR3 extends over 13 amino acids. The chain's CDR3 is CATSETTGEGYTF. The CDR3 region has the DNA TGTGCCACCAGTGAAACGACAGGGGAAGGCTACACCTTC.